Given below is one TCR beta chain in context. Its antigen is not known. This entry is derived from a study of T cell clones after liver transplantation. Whole-study context: Third-party-reactive TCRbeta sequences from pre-transplant mixed lymphocyte reactions served as antigen-independent comparators. Whole-study findings and limits: In a couple of subjects, few donor cells limited the measurable donor-reactive repertoire. Migration into the graft, not deletion, may explain lost graft donor-reactive T cells.

The length of the CDR3 is 12 residues. Trimming left V 3 bases short and J 5 bases short, with 8 bases between. The germline gives CDR1 SGDLS, CDR2 YYNGEE. Assay used: immunoSEQ multiplex PCR; TCRdb lists only in-frame clones, some missing. Of around 100,000 clones in the sample, approximately 79% are singletons; the top ten hold about 2.6%. The receptor's source is a human patient who received a liver transplant. The graft donor may have contributed some T cells. This rearrangement joins TRBV9 to TRBJ2-5; D is possibly TRBD1 (5 bases). The sequenced sample was CD4+ T cells from blood, obtained around 44 months after liver transplant. The CDR3 nucleotides are TGTGCCAGCAGCGGGGGCCTGGAGACCCAGTACTTC. It codes for CASSGGLETQYF. Full variable domain (rest looked up from reference TRBV9 and TRBJ2-5): DSGVTQTPKHLITATGQRVTLRCSPRSGDLSVYWYQQSLDQGLQFLIQYYNGEERAKGNILERFSAQQFPDLHSELNLSSLELGDSALYFCASSGGLETQYFGPGTRLLVL.